This T cell receptor beta chain is drawn from a study of blood T cell repertoires in COVID-19. On the study more broadly: Samples of COVID-19 (acute and convalescent) were obtained from the United States, Italy and Spain. T cells, B-cell-depleted T cells, or PBMCs provided the cDNA or gDNA that served as material.

This CDR3 is 15 amino acids long. Trimming removed 0 bases at V and 3 bases at J, with 6 bases between. Germline V CDR1 and CDR2: MNHNY, SVGAGI (reference sequence). Original data processing: Scientists estimated how many nucleated cells there were by amplifying reference gene primers. TCRdb's table, derived via immunoSEQ multiplex PCR, lists solely in-frame clones and lacks some. The DNA gave D and trimming, while V, J and clone size come from that table. There are approximately 170,000 clones in the sample; approximately 79% occur only once, and around 3% lies in the top ten. The TCR comes from a woman of 80 years or more with acute or convalescent COVID-19. The sample taken for sequencing was peripheral blood. V is TRBV6-6 and J is TRBJ1-6, with D maybe TRBD1 (6 bases). Written as DNA, the CDR3 is TGTGCCAGCAGTTACTCGGGACACTATAATTCACCCCTCCACTTT. It translates to CASSYSGHYNSPLHF.